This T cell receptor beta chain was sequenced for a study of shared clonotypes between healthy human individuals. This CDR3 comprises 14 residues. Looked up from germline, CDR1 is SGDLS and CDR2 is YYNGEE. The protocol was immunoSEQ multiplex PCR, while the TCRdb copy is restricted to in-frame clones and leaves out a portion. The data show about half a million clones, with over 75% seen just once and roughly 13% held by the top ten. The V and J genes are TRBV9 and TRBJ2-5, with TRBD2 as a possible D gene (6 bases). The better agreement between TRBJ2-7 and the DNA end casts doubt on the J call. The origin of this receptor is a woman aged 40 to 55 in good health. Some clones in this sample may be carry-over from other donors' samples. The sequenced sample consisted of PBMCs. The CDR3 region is CASSPSSVSYEQYF. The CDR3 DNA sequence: TGTGCCAGCAGCCCGTCTAGCGTCTCCTACGAGCAGTACTTC.